One TCR beta chain is described in this entry. Per the study methods: It was from reference gene primer amplification that nucleated cell counts were estimated. The table came from immunoSEQ multiplex PCR; TCRdb's copy has only in-frame clones and leaves some out. The V and J calls and clone size are taken from that table; D and trimming were inferred from the DNA. The top ten clones hold more than 3% of a sample with roughly 120,000 clones, 90% of them seen once. Germline CDR1 and CDR2: SNHLY and FYNNEI. The CDR3 is made up of 14 amino acids. Trimming stripped 5 bases from V and 1 base from J, with 11 bases between. The sample originates from a study of blood T cell repertoires in COVID-19. Study as a whole: The origin of the acute and convalescent COVID-19 samples was the United States, Italy and Spain.

The receptor was isolated from a woman aged 60-75 years with COVID-19, enrolled during active disease. Sequencing input: peripheral blood. This chain uses TRBV2 with TRBJ1-2; TRBD1 is a possible D gene (5 bases). The CDR3 sequence is CASSRQSFNYGYTF. The CDR3 DNA reads TGTGCCAGCAGTAGACAGAGCTTTAACTATGGCTACACCTTC.